The 4 T cell receptor beta chains reported below all come from one sample, sequenced in a study of T-cell memory formation after mild COVID-19. TCRdb reanalysed the 5' RACE reads using MiXCR and keeps one entry per CDR3 protein. The data contain about 560,000 distinct CDR3 sequences, about 20% of them seen just once; the ten biggest clones take up about 8.7%. Sequenced sample: PBMCs or a T cell subset sorted from them (not recorded which). These receptors all stem from an adult woman who had mild COVID-19 (a few samples of this study predate the infection). Cell type and time point are not known.

The rearrangement uses TRBV2 and TRBJ2-7, with a possible D match to TRBD2 (7 bases). The CDR3 length is 14 residues. CDR1 SNHLY and CDR2 FYNNEI come from the germline V gene. The CDR3 region has the DNA TGTGCTACCTCCCGGGAAGGGGGAGGGGGCGAGCAGTACTTC. Translation gives CATSREGGGGEQYF.

This clonotype was recorded once. The V and J genes are TRBV2 and TRBJ2-5, with D possibly TRBD2 on 6 matching bases. CDR3 size: 13 residues. Germline V CDR1 and CDR2: SNHLY, FYNNEI. The V and J ends lost 11 bases and 7 bases respectively, with 20 bases between them. The CDR3 is CAVRDSRTGTQYF. The CDR3 DNA follows: TGTGCCGTCCGGGACTCCCGGACTGGGACCCAGTACTTC. Complete variable domain (other parts from reference TRBV2 and TRBJ2-5): EPEVTQTPSHQVTQMGQEVILRCVPISNHLYFYWYRQILGQKVEFLVSFYNNEISEKSEIFDDQFSVERPDGSNFTLKIRSTKLEDSAMYFCAVRDSRTGTQYFGPGTRLLVL.

This chain connects TRBV4-2 to TRBJ1-3; D call uncertain. The V end lost 0 bases, the J end lost 1 base, and 13 bases lay between the germline ends. The CDR3 runs 17 residues. From germline, CDR1 is LGHNA and CDR2 YNFKEQ. The CDR3 loop reads CASSQEAHSASGNTIYF. The CDR3 DNA follows: TGTGCCAGCAGCCAAGAGGCCCACAGCGCGTCTGGAAACACCATATATTTT.

This clonotype was found many times. The chain recombines TRBV18 with TRBJ1-1; D perhaps matches TRBD1 (5 bases). With 2 bases removed from V and 3 bases from J, the gap between germline ends came to 19 bases. Germline CDR1 is KGHSH and CDR2 is LQKENI. CDR3 size: 17 residues. CDR3 loop: CASSPGIARGGYTEAFF. In DNA form, the CDR3 reads TGTGCCAGCTCACCAGGCATTGCTAGGGGAGGGTACACTGAAGCTTTCTTT. Looking up the rest from reference TRBV18 and TRBJ1-1 gives the full variable domain: NAGVMQNPRHLVRRRGQEARLRCSPMKGHSHVYWYRQLPEEGLKFMVYLQKENIIDESGMPKERFSAEFPKEGPSILRIQQVVRGDSAAYFCASSPGIARGGYTEAFFGQGTRLTVV.